This T cell receptor (beta chain) was sequenced for a study of blood T cell repertoires in COVID-19 (TCRdb year 2020). As for the study more broadly: Samples from collaborators originated in the United States, Italy and Spain and spanned both the acute and convalescent phases of COVID-19. Sample metadata almost always included a de-identified subject ID, COVID-19 status, age in years and sex. The samples were drawn from two sources: the first 160 participants of the ongoing ImmuneRACE study, and 1,000 to 1,500 subjects contributed by 6 global collaborators. Subjects who had been exposed to COVID-19, were actively infected with it, or had recovered from it provided the deeply sampled blood TCRbeta repertoires that made up the dataset. HLA class I and class II types, where available, came from metadata supplied by the sample provider rather than from assay-based typing. The repertoires were released in a freely available public database intended as a resource for research on the immune response to SARS-CoV-2. The prospective study material was composed of cDNA or gDNA derived from T cells, B-cell-depleted T cells, or PBMCs.

TCRbeta CDR3 regions were amplified from genomic DNA using the immunoSEQ Assay, a bias-controlled multiplex PCR. For the original study's pipeline: The number of nucleated cells in each sample was estimated from the amplification of reference gene primers within the assay. To quantify the absolute abundance of each unique TCRbeta CDR3 rearrangement, sequence reads were collapsed and filtered. Productive Simpson clonality was computed per sample as the square root of Simpson's diversity index over productive rearrangements. This immuneACCESS table, as held by TCRdb, lists in-frame sequences with V and J called but not all clones. Of the missing ones, under half trace to an unresolved V gene in checked studies; the others have no known cause. D and trimming come from the DNA, and the V and J calls and clone size come from that table. Counted in this sample were a few hundred thousand clones; roughly 85% of them appeared once. The leading ten clones occupy less than 3% of the sample.

General conclusions and limits of the study: The amount of clinical and demographic metadata varied by source and participant and was provided uncurated.

About this clone: The specificity of this receptor is unknown. Base qualities were left out, and no much larger clone turns up one base away.

Each collaborating institution followed its own protocols to collect whole blood in K2EDTA tubes. For TCRbeta analysis, collaborator samples were shipped as frozen whole blood, as isolated PBMCs, or as DNA extracted from either sample type. Sequenced: peripheral blood. The sequence was obtained from a woman aged 25 to 39 with active or convalescent COVID-19.

The CDR3 in this case is CASSILDRPNTEAFF. DNA sequence: TGTGCCAGTAGTATACTAGACAGACCGAACACTGAAGCTTTCTTT. Recombination linked TRBV19 to TRBJ1-1; a weak D assignment points to TRBD1 (5 bases agree). At the junction V is shortened by 2 bases and J by 1 base, with 11 bases in between. CDR1 LNHDA and CDR2 SQIVND are derived from the germline V gene (reference sequence). CDR3 length: 15 amino acids, cysteine to phenylalanine. The retained sequence is limited to the CDR3, 45 bases, with the frame set at the first base.